A selection of T cell receptor beta chains follows, all from one sample in a study of cytomegalovirus exposure and HLA in healthy donors. Repertoires were generated with immunoSEQ multiplex PCR, while TCRdb's copy carries only in-frame clones and drops some. This sample has about 100,000 clones, with 60% to 80% found just once. The sample comprised PBMCs. The receptors come from a woman aged 40 to 50 in good health and CMV-seronegative. CDR3s include the opening cysteine and the closing phenylalanine or tryptophan. Clone size is stated in some rows and not others, as once, few, many or a class when expanded.

clone_size cdr3_length v_call cdr3_aa
. 13 TRBV27 CASCNRLGTEAFF
. 17 TRBV11-3 CASSVLAGGNSYNEQFF
. 14 TRBV6-5 CASSYAGLYYGYTF
. 16 TRBV5-4 CASSFRLAGAPYEQYF
few 13 TRBV5-1 CASSSQGDQPQHF
. 12 TRBV30 CAWSYRGDEQFF
once 16 TRBV5-1 CASSWGGSGASDTQYF
. 13 TRBV29-1 CSAGQGASYEQYF
. 16 TRBV29-1 CSVGGTGGVWGETQYF
. 12 TRBV10-3 CAISERAWELFF
. 13 TRBV2 CASTRTGNYGYTF
. 13 TRBV4-1 CASSHPSTGVGIF
. 15 TRBV28 CASSGGTGGREKLFF
. 14 TRBV28 CASVAWRDSREQYF
. 16 TRBV28 CASSLPSGAGNTEAFF
few 15 TRBV4-3 CASSQRQRSNEKLFF
few 15 TRBV2 CASRRRTGEIYGYTF
. 14 TRBV7-3 CASSPTGVNTEAFF
. 12 TRBV12-5 CASSTPRNEQFF
once 15 TRBV7-2 CASSLVSRVGNTIYF
. 18 TRBV7-8 CASSSPSGGARAYNEQFF
once 13 TRBV30 CAWNIKGFSPLHF
. 14 TRBV6-5 CASSYPGPTDTQYF
once 17 TRBV28 CASSFSGLRGGLDTQYF
. 14 TRBV6-6 CASSSLGTGGVAFF
. 14 TRBV7-2 CASSLFSSNYGYTF
few 16 TRBV7-8 CASSSPSGVLNTEAFF
. 15 TRBV23-1 CASSLPGTRNTEAFF
. 14 TRBV7-2 CASSLGTGGKGYTF
. 16 TRBV4-2 CASSQSDRLMNTEAFF
few 14 TRBV7-9 CASSLAISVEKLFF
. 17 TRBV7-6 CASSSRLGQGVIGELFF
. 16 TRBV9 CASSGLGRGGSDTQYF
. 14 TRBV29-1 CSVVWLESYNEQFF
. 13 TRBV10-3 CAIRREPNTEAFF
. 16 TRBV5-6 CASSLFLAGGRDEQFF
. 15 TRBV6-1 CASSERHSGANVLTF
. 12 TRBV28 CASSPHTDTQYF
. 15 TRBV5-4 CASSLDRGQGQPQHF
. 14 TRBV18 CASSPTDYNSPLHF
. 14 TRBV6-1 CASRLVSGGYEQYF
. 13 TRBV7-2 CASSSRVQETQYF
. 15 TRBV7-2 CASSLGSGGNYGYTF
. 15 TRBV27 CASRGWGSTNTEAFF
few 14 TRBV7-9 CASSSGLMNTEAFF
. 15 TRBV5-1 CASSYSGDPGNGYTF